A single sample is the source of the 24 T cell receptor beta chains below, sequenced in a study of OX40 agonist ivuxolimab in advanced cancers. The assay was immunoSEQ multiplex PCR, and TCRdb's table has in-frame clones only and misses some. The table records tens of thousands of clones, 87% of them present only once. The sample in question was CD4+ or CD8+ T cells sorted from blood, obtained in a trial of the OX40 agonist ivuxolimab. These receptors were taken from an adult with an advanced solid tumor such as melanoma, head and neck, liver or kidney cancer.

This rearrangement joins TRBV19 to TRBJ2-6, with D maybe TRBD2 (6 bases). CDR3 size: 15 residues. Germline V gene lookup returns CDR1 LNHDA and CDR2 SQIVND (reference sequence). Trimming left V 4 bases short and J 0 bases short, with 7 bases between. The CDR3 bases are TGTGCCAGTAGTAGGGGAGGCTCTGGGGCCAACGTCCTGACTTTC. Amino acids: CASSRGGSGANVLTF.

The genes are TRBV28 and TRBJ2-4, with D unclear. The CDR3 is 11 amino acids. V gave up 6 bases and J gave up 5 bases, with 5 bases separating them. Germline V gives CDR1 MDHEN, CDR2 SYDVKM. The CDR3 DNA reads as TGTGCCAGCAGCAAAGAAAACATTCAGTACTTC. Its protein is CASSKENIQYF. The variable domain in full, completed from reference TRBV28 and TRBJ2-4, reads DVKVTQSSRYLVKRTGEKVFLECVQDMDHENMFWYRQDPGLGLRLIYFSYDVKMKEKGDIPEGYSVSREKKERFSLILESASTNQTSMYLCASSKENIQYFGAGTRLSVL.

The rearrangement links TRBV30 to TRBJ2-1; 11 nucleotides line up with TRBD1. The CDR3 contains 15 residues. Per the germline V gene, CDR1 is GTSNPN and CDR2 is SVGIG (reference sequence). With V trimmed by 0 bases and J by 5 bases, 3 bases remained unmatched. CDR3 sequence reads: CAWSVWDRGDNEQFF. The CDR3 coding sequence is TGTGCCTGGAGTGTTTGGGACAGGGGGGACAATGAGCAGTTCTTC. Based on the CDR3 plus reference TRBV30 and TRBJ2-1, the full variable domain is SQTIHQWPATLVQPVGSPLSLECTVEGTSNPNLYWYRQAAGRGLQLLFYSVGIGQISSEVPQNLSASRPQDRQFILSSKKLLLSDSGFYLCAWSVWDRGDNEQFFGPGTRLTVL.

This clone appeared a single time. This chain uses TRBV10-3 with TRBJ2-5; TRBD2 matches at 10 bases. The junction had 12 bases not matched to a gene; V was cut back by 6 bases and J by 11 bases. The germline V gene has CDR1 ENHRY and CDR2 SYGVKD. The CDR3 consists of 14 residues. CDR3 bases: TGTGCCATCAGCGAGCGGGAGGGCGAAGAGGGACAGTACTTC. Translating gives CAISEREGEEGQYF.

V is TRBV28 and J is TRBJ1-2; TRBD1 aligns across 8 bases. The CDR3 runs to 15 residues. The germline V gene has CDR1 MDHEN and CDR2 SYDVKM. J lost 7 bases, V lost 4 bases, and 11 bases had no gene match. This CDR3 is CASSSTGGRISGYTF. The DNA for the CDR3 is TGTGCCAGCAGTTCCACAGGGGGGAGGATCTCTGGCTACACCTTC.

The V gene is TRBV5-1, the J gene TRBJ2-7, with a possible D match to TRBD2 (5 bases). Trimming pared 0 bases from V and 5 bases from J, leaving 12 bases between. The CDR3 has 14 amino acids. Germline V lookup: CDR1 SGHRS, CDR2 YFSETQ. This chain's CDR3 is CASSLGGERDEQYF. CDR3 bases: TGCGCCAGCAGCTTGGGGGGAGAGAGGGACGAGCAGTACTTC.

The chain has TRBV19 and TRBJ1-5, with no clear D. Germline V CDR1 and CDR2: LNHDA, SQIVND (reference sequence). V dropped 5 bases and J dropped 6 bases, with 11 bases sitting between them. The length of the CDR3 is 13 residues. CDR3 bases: TGTGCCAGTAGTCCTCCAATTCCTCAGCCCCAGCATTTT. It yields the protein CASSPPIPQPQHF.

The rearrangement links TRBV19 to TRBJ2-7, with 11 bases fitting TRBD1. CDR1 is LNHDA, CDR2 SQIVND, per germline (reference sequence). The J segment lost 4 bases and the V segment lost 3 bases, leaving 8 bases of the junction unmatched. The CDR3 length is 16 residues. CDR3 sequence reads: CASSIRSGQGVYEQYF. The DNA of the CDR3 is TGTGCCAGTAGTATTCGCTCGGGACAGGGGGTATACGAGCAGTACTTC.

DNA of the CDR3: TGTGCCAGCGGGGAAGGGACAACCCTAAACTATGGCTACACCTTC. This translates into CASGEGTTLNYGYTF. The chain couples TRBV7-3 to TRBJ1-2, with D perhaps TRBD1 (6 bases). CDR1 SGHTA and CDR2 FQGTGA come from the germline V gene. V lost 8 bases and J lost 2, with 18 bases in between. The CDR3 runs to 15 residues. The full variable domain, its missing parts supplied by reference TRBV7-3 and TRBJ1-2, is GAGVSQTPSNKVTEKGKYVELRCDPISGHTALYWYRQSLGQGPEFLIYFQGTGAADDSGLPNDRFFAVRPEGSVSTLKIQRTERGDSAVYLCASGEGTTLNYGYTFGSGTRLTVV.

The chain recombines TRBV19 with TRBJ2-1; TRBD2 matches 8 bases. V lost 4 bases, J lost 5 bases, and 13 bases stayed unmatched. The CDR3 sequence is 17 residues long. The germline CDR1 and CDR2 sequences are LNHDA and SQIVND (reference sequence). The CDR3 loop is CASSSLSGRVVDNEQFF. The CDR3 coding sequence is TGTGCCAGTAGTAGCCTCAGCGGGAGAGTCGTGGACAATGAGCAGTTCTTC.

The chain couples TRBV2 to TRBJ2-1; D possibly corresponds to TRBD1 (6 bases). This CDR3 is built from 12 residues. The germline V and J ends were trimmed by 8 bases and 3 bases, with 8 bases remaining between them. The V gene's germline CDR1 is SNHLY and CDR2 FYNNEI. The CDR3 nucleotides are TGTGCCAGCCGGACAGACTACAATGAGCAGTTCTTC. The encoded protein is CASRTDYNEQFF.

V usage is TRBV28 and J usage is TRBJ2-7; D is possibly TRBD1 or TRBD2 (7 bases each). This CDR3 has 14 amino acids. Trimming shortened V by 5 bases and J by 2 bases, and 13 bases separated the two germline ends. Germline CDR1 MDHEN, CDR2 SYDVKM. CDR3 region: CASSPRGGTYEQYF. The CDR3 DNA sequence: TGTGCCAGCAGTCCCAGGGGGGGGACCTACGAGCAGTACTTC.

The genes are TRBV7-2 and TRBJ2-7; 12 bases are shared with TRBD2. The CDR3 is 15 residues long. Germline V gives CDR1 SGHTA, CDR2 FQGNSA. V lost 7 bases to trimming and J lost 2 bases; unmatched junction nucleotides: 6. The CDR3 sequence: CASTSSGGETYEQYF. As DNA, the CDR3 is TGTGCCAGCACCTCTAGCGGGGGGGAGACCTACGAGCAGTACTTC.

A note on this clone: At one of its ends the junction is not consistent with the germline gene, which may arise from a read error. The CDR3, as DNA: TGTGCCAGCAGATTGAGGGGACTAGCGGGATTCACTTTT. It is translated as CASRLRGLAGFTF. The gene calls are TRBV6-1 and TRBJ2-3; TRBD2 aligns across 13 bases. Germline CDR1 and CDR2: MNHNS and SASEGT. The CDR3 is 13 residues long.

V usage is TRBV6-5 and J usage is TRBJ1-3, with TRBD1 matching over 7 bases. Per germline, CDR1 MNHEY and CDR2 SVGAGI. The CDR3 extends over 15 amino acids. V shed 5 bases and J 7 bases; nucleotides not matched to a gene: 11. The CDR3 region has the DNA TGTGCCAGCAGTGCTCGACAGGGATATCTGAACACCATATATTTT. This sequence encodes CASSARQGYLNTIYF.

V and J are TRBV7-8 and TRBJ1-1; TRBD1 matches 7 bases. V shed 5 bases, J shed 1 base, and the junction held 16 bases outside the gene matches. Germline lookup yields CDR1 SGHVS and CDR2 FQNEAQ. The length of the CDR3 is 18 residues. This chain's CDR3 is CASSARPPTGLSNTEAFF. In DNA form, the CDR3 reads TGTGCCAGCAGCGCCAGACCGCCGACAGGGTTATCGAACACTGAAGCTTTCTTT.

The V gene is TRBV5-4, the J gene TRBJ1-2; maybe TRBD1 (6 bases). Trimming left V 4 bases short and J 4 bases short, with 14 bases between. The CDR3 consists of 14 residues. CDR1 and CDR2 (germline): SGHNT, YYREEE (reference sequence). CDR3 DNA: TGTGCCAGCAGCCCGGACAGCAATTCCTATGGCTACACCTTC. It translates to CASSPDSNSYGYTF.

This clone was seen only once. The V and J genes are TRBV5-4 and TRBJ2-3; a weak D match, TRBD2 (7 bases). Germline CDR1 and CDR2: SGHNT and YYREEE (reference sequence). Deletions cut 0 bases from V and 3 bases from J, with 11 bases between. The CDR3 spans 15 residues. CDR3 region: CASSLGGGATDTQYF. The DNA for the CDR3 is TGTGCCAGCAGCTTGGGAGGGGGGGCGACAGATACGCAGTATTTT.

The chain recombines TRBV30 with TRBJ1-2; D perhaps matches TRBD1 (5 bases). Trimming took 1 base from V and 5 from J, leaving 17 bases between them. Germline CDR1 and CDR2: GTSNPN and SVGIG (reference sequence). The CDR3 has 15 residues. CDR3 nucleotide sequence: TGTGCCTGGAGTGAGGGGACGAAGATCCTTTATGGCTACACCTTC. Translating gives CAWSEGTKILYGYTF.

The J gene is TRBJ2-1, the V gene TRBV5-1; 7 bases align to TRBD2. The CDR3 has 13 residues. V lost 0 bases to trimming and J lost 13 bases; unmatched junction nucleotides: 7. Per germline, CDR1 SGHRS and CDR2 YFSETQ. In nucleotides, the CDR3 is TGCGCCAGCAGCTTGGGTGGACTAGGGTTACAGTTCTTC. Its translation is CASSLGGLGLQFF.

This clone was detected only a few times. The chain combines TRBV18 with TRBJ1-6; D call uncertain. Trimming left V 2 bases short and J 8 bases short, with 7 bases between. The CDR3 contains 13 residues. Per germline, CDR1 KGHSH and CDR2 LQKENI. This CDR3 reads CASSPNGDSPLHF. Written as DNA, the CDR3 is TGTGCCAGCTCACCAAACGGGGATTCACCCCTCCACTTT.

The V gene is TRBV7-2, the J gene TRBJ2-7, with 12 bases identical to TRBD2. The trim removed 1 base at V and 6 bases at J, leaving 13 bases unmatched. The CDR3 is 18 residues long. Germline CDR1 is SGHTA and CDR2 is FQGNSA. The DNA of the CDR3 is TGTGCCAGCAGCTTAGTGTGGACTAGCGGGACTCCCCGGGGCGAGCAGTACTTC. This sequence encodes CASSLVWTSGTPRGEQYF.

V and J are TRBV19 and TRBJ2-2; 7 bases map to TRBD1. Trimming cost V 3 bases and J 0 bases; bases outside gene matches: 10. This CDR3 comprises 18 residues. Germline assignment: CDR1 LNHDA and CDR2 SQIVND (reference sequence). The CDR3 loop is CASSMRLAGTANTGELFF. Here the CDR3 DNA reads TGTGCCAGTAGTATGAGGTTAGCCGGGACAGCGAACACCGGGGAGCTGTTTTTT.

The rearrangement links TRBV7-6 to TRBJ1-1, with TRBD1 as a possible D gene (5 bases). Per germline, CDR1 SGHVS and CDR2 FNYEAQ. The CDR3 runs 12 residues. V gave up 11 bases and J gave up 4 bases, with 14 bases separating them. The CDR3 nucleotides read TGTGCCGTCCTCCAGGGATCCACTGAAGCTTTCTTT. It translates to CAVLQGSTEAFF.